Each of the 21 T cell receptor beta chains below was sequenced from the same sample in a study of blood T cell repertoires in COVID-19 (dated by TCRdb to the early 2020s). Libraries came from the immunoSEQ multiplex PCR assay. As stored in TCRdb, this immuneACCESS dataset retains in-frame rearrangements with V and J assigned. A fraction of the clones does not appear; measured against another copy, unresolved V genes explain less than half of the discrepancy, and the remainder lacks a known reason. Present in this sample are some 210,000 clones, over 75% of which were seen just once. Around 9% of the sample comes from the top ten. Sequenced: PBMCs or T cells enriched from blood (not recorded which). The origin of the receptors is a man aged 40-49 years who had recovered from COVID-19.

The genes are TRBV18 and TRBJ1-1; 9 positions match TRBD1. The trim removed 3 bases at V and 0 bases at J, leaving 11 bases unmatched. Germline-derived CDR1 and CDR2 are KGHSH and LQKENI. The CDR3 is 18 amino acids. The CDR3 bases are TGTGCCAGCTCACCCAGGGACAGGGAGTCCGTCATGAACACTGAAGCTTTCTTT. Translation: CASSPRDRESVMNTEAFF.

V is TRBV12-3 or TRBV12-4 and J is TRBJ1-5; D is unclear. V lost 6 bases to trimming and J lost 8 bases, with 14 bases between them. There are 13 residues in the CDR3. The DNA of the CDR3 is TGTGCCAGCAGCCCCGGCCGGGTGGAGCCCCAGCATTTT. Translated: CASSPGRVEPQHF.

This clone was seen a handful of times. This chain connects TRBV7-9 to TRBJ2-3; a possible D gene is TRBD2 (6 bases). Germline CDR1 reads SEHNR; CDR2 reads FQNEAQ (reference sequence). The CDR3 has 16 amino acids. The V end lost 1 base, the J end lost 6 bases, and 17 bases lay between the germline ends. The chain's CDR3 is CASSLVSGTSRDTQYF. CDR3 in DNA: TGTGCCAGCAGCTTAGTTTCCGGGACTTCGAGGGATACGCAGTATTTT. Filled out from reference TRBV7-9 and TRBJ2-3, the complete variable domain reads DTGVSQNPRHKITKRGQNVTFRCDPISEHNRLYWYRQTLGQGPEFLTYFQNEAQLEKSRLLSDRFSAERPKGSFSTLEIQRTEQGDSAMYLCASSLVSGTSRDTQYFGPGTRLTVL.

Written as DNA, the CDR3 is TGTGCCAGCCTTACCCGGGTTGGGGGGAGTGAGCAGTTCTTC. Translating it yields CASLTRVGGSEQFF. The rearrangement joins TRBV19 to TRBJ2-1; D might be TRBD2 (6 bases). Trimming left V 9 bases short and J 9 bases short, with 21 bases between. The CDR3 has 14 residues. Germline V gives CDR1 LNHDA, CDR2 SQIVND (reference sequence). Full variable domain (missing parts from reference TRBV19 and TRBJ2-1): DGGITQSPKYLFRKEGQNVTLSCEQNLNHDAMYWYRQDPGQGLRLIYYSQIVNDFQKGDIAEGYSVSREKKESFPLTVTSAQKNPTAFYLCASLTRVGGSEQFFGPGTRLTVL.

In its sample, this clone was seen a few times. The CDR3 is CASSSPDRVSGNTIYF. As DNA, the CDR3 is TGTGCCAGCAGCTCGCCGGACAGGGTCTCAGGAAACACCATATATTTT. This rearrangement joins TRBV7-4 to TRBJ1-3; 8 nucleotides line up with TRBD1. V gave up 4 bases and J gave up 4 bases; unmatched junction bases: 9. Germline V gene lookup returns CDR1 SGHVT and CDR2 SQSDAQ. This CDR3 region has 16 residues.

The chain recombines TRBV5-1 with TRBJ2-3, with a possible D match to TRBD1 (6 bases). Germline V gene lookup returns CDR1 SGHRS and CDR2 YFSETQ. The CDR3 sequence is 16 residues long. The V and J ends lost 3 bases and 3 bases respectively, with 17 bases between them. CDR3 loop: CASSSGTPLGTDTQYF. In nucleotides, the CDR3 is TGCGCCAGCAGCTCAGGGACACCTTTAGGGACAGATACGCAGTATTTT.

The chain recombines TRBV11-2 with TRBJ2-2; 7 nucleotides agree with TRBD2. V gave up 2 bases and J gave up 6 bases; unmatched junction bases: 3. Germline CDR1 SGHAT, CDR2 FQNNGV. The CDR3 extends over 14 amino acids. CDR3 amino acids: CASSLTAGAGELFF. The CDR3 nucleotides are TGTGCCAGCAGCTTAACCGCGGGGGCCGGGGAGCTGTTTTTT.

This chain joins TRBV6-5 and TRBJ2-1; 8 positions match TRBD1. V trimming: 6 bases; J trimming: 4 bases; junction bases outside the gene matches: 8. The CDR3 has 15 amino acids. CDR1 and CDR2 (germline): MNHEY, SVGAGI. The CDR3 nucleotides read TGTGCCAGCAGCTTCACAGGGGGACGGTACAATGAGCAGTTCTTC. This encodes CASSFTGGRYNEQFF.

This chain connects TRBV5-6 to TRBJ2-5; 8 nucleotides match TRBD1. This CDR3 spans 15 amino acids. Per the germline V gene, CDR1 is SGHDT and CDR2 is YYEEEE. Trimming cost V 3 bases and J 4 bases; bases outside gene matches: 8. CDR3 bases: TGTGCCAGCAGCTCAGAATCAGACAGGGGAGAGACCCAGTACTTC. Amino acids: CASSSESDRGETQYF.

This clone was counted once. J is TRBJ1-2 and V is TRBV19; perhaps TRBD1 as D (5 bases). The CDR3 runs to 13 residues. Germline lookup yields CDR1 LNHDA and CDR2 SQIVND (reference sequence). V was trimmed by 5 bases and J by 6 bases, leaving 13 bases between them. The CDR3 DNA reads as TGTGCCAGTAGTGACAGAAACATAAATGGCTACACCTTC. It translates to CASSDRNINGYTF.

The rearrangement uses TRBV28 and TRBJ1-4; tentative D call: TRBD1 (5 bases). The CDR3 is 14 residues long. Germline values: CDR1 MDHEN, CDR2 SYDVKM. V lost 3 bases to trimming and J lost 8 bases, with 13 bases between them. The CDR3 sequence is CASSFSGEEEKLFF. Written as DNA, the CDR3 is TGTGCCAGCAGTTTCTCGGGGGAAGAGGAAAAACTGTTTTTT.

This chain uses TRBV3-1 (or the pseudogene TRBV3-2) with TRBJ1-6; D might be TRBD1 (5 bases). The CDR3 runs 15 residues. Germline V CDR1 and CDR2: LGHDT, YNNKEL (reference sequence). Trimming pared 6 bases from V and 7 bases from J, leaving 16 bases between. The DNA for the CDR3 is TGTGCCAGCAGTCGTAGTCGGGGGACGAATTCACCCCTCCACTTT. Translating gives CASSRSRGTNSPLHF.

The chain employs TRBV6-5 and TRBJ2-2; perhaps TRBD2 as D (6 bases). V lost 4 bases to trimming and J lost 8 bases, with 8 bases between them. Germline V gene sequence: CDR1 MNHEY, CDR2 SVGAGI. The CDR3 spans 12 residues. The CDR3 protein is CASSWGGGELFF. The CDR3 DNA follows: TGTGCCAGCAGTTGGGGAGGAGGGGAGCTGTTTTTT.

The CDR3 nucleotides are TGTGCCAGTAGCCAATCAGGGCAGCCCCAGCATTTT. This translates into CASSQSGQPQHF. The rearrangement links TRBV19 to TRBJ1-5, with D perhaps TRBD1 (5 bases). CDR1 is LNHDA and CDR2 is SQIVND in the germline V gene (reference sequence). Trimming cost V 6 bases and J 7 bases, with 10 bases left between them. This CDR3 has 12 amino acids.

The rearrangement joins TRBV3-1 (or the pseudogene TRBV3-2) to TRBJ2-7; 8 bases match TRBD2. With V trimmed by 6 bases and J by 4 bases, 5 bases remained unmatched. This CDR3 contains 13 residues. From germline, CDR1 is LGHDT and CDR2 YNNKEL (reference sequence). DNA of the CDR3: TGTGCCAGCAGATGGAGCGGGGGTTACGAGCAGTACTTC. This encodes CASRWSGGYEQYF.

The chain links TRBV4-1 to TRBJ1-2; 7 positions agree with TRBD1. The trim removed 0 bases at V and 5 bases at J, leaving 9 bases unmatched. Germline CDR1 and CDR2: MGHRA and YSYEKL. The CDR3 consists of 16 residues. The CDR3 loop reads CASSQEGGRGPYGYTF. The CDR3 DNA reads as TGCGCCAGCAGCCAAGAAGGGGGCAGGGGCCCGTATGGCTACACCTTC.

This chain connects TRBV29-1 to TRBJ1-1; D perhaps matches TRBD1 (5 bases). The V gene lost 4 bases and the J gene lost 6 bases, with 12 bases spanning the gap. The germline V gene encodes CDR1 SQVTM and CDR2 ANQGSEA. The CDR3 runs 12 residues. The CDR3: CSVAQGSAEAFF. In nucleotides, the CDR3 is TGCAGCGTTGCCCAGGGTTCAGCTGAAGCTTTCTTT. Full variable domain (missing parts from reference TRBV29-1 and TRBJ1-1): SAVISQKPSRDICQRGTSLTIQCQVDSQVTMMFWYRQQPGQSLTLIATANQGSEATYESGFVIDKFPISRPNLTFSTLTVSNMSPEDSSIYLCSVAQGSAEAFFGQGTRLTVV.

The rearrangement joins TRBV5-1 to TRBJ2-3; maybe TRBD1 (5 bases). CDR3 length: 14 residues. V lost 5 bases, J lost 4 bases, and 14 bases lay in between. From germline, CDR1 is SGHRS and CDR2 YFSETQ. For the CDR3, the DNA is TGCGCCAGCAGTGACAGAGGAGTTGCAGATACGCAGTATTTT. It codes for CASSDRGVADTQYF.

CDR3 in DNA: TGCGCCAGCACCCAGGGGGCGGGAGATACGCAGTATTTT. It encodes CASTQGAGDTQYF. The V gene is TRBV5-1, the J gene TRBJ2-3; TRBD1 aligns across 8 bases. The CDR3 extends over 13 amino acids. Trimming took 6 bases from V and 5 from J; bases not matched to a gene: 5. From germline, CDR1 is SGHRS and CDR2 YFSETQ.

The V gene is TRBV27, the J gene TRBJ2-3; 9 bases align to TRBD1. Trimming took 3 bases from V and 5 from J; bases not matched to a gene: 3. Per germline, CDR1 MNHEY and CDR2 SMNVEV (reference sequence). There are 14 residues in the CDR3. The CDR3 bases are TGTGCCAGCAGTTTTAGACAGGGGGGAGATACGCAGTATTTT. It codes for CASSFRQGGDTQYF.

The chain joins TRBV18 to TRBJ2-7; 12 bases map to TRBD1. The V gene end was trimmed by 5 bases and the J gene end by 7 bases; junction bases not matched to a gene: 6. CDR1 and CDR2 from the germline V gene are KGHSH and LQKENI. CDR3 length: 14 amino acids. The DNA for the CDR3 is TGTGCCAGCTCAACCGGGACAGGGGGCGTTGAGCAGTACTTC. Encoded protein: CASSTGTGGVEQYF.